Below are 28 T cell receptor beta chains sequenced from a single sample in a study of graft-versus-host responses after intestinal transplantation. These receptors have no known antigen. Clones were read by immunoSEQ multiplex PCR, and TCRdb kept only the in-frame ones, dropping some. The data hold roughly 100,000 clones, with over 85% observed a single time. The material was unstimulated CD8+ T cells sorted from spleen or lymph node cells, obtained before intestinal transplant. Receptor source: a human donor who received an intestinal transplant.

In its sample, this clone was seen once. The CDR3 DNA sequence: TGTGCCAGCAGCGCTGGCGGAAGGGGAGCGAACGAGCAGTACTTC. Translation: CASSAGGRGANEQYF. The chain has TRBV9 and TRBJ2-7; D tentatively fits TRBD1 or TRBD2 (5 bases each). The V gene's germline CDR1 is SGDLS and CDR2 YYNGEE. Deletions cut 3 bases from V and 5 bases from J, with 18 bases between. There are 15 residues in the CDR3.

The chain couples TRBV6-1 to TRBJ2-3; 8 bases align to TRBD2. With 5 bases clipped from V and 0 bases from J, the junction kept 4 bases outside the gene matches. Germline V gene data show CDR1 as MNHNS and CDR2 as SASEGT. The CDR3 consists of 15 residues. In nucleotides, the CDR3 is TGTGCCAGCAGTCCTTTAGCGGGGAGCACAGATACGCAGTATTTT. As protein: CASSPLAGSTDTQYF.

This sequence joins TRBV5-1 and TRBJ2-7; possibly TRBD1 for D (5 bases). The CDR3 loop spans 14 amino acids. Germline CDR1 is SGHRS and CDR2 is YFSETQ. Trimming left V 4 bases short and J 2 bases short, with 13 bases between. The CDR3 DNA sequence: TGCGCCAGCAGCAAAGGGCTAGGGGCCTACGAGCAGTACTTC. Its translation is CASSKGLGAYEQYF. Drawing the rest from reference TRBV5-1 and TRBJ2-7, the complete variable domain is KAGVTQTPRYLIKTRGQQVTLSCSPISGHRSVSWYQQTPGQGLQFLFEYFSETQRNKGNFPGRFSGRQFSNSRSEMNVSTLELGDSALYLCASSKGLGAYEQYFGPGTRLTVT.

The V gene is TRBV5-8, the J gene TRBJ2-5, with 8 positions matching TRBD1. The CDR3 consists of 14 residues. Germline CDR1 and CDR2: SGHTS and YDEGEE. V trimming: 0 bases; J trimming: 5 bases; junction bases outside the gene matches: 3. The CDR3 loop reads CASSLEGQGETQYF. The CDR3 DNA reads TGTGCCAGCAGCTTGGAAGGACAGGGTGAGACCCAGTACTTC.

The chain employs TRBV28 and TRBJ2-2; D is unclear. CDR1 MDHEN and CDR2 SYDVKM come from the germline V gene. V lost 2 bases to trimming and J lost 6 bases, with 13 bases between them. The CDR3 runs to 15 residues. CDR3 residues: CASSLVGQVAGELFF. The CDR3 DNA reads TGTGCCAGCAGTTTAGTTGGGCAGGTCGCCGGGGAGCTGTTTTTT.

This chain uses TRBV9 with TRBJ1-3; D is unresolved. The V end lost 0 bases, the J end lost 0 bases, and 7 bases lay between the germline ends. This CDR3 contains 15 residues. CDR1 and CDR2 from the germline V gene are SGDLS and YYNGEE. As DNA, the CDR3 is TGTGCCAGCAGCGTAGACCGGCACTCTGGAAACACCATATATTTT. It codes for CASSVDRHSGNTIYF. The full variable domain, its missing parts supplied by reference TRBV9 and TRBJ1-3, is DSGVTQTPKHLITATGQRVTLRCSPRSGDLSVYWYQQSLDQGLQFLIQYYNGEERAKGNILERFSAQQFPDLHSELNLSSLELGDSALYFCASSVDRHSGNTIYFGEGSWLTVV.

V and J are TRBV29-1 and TRBJ2-3; D remains unclear. V lost 5 bases and J lost 2, with 11 bases in between. This CDR3 region has 13 residues. CDR1 is SQVTM and CDR2 is ANQGSEA in the germline V gene. Here the CDR3 reads CSVSAFITDTQYF. As DNA, the CDR3 is TGCAGCGTTTCGGCCTTCATCACAGATACGCAGTATTTT.

V usage is TRBV27 and J usage is TRBJ2-1, with D hard to call. Germline-derived CDR1 and CDR2 are MNHEY and SMNVEV (reference sequence). The CDR3 extends over 14 amino acids. V was shortened by 7 bases and J by 6 bases, with 16 bases between the two germline ends. The CDR3 bases are TGTGCCAGCACTTTGGGCGGACCCTCCAATGAGCAGTTCTTC. Translation gives CASTLGGPSNEQFF.

The CDR3 DNA follows: TGTGCCAGCAGCCAAGCGGACACTGAAGCTTTCTTT. Amino acid sequence: CASSQADTEAFF. The chain carries TRBV4-2 and TRBJ1-1; no clear D gene. The CDR3 consists of 12 residues. CDR1 and CDR2 from the germline V gene are LGHNA and YNFKEQ. V was clipped by 1 base and J by 3 bases, with 3 bases between them.

Of note for this clone: Other DNA sequences in this specimen translate into the identical CDR3. The chain has TRBV29-1 and TRBJ1-2; possibly TRBD1 for D (5 bases). Deletions cut 4 bases from V and 5 bases from J, with 8 bases between. Germline V CDR1 and CDR2: SQVTM, ANQGSEA. The CDR3 is 11 residues long. The CDR3 nucleotides read TGCAGCGTTGCAGGGCTATATGGCTACACCTTC. Translated, it gives CSVAGLYGYTF.

V and J are TRBV4-1 and TRBJ2-1, with 9 nucleotides matching TRBD1. The CDR3 length is 17 residues. V dropped 3 bases and J dropped 0; count of bases not matched to a gene: 6. Germline V CDR1 and CDR2: MGHRA, YSYEKL. The CDR3 protein is CASSQETGGSSYNEQFF. The CDR3 DNA reads TGCGCCAGCAGCCAGGAGACAGGGGGATCCTCCTACAATGAGCAGTTCTTC.

The J gene is TRBJ1-3, the V gene TRBV6-6, with D unclear. The CDR3 is 13 amino acids. Germline-derived CDR1 and CDR2 are MNHNY and SVGAGI (reference sequence). Trimming took 4 bases from V and 0 from J, leaving 4 bases between them. CDR3 sequence reads: CASSSTSGNTIYF. The CDR3 DNA sequence: TGTGCCAGCAGTTCAACCTCTGGAAACACCATATATTTT.

CDR3 sequence reads: CASSPEGVEGGTEAFF. CDR3 DNA: TGTGCCAGCAGCCCCGAGGGGGTCGAAGGGGGCACTGAAGCTTTCTTT. The V call is TRBV9, the J call TRBJ1-1; possibly TRBD1 for D (6 bases). V lost 4 bases and J lost 4, with 20 bases in between. Germline loops: CDR1 SGDLS, CDR2 YYNGEE. The CDR3 has 16 residues.

This chain links TRBV4-1 with TRBJ2-1; tentatively, D is TRBD2 (5 bases). The CDR3 consists of 16 residues. Germline V gene data show CDR1 as MGHRA and CDR2 as YSYEKL. Trimming took off 0 bases at V and 3 bases at J, with 12 bases between the two ends. For the CDR3, the DNA is TGCGCCAGCAGCCAAGACCCTAGCCCAAACTACAATGAGCAGTTCTTC. Its translation: CASSQDPSPNYNEQFF.

This rearrangement joins TRBV6-5 to TRBJ1-2, with 9 bases lining up with TRBD1. This CDR3 is built from 15 residues. The J segment lost 3 bases and the V segment lost 4 bases, leaving 6 bases of the junction unmatched. Germline V gene sequence: CDR1 MNHEY, CDR2 SVGAGI. CDR3 protein: CASSFHRGRDYGYTF. The CDR3 DNA follows: TGTGCCAGCAGTTTCCACAGGGGGCGCGACTATGGCTACACCTTC.

The J gene is TRBJ2-7, the V gene TRBV27; 7 positions match TRBD1. Per the germline V gene, CDR1 is MNHEY and CDR2 is SMNVEV (reference sequence). V lost 6 bases to trimming and J lost 2 bases; unmatched junction nucleotides: 7. There are 14 residues in the CDR3. The CDR3 sequence: CASSPGDSPYEQYF. CDR3 coding DNA: TGTGCCAGCAGCCCAGGGGACAGCCCCTACGAGCAGTACTTC.

Concerning this clone itself: The CDR3 carries no conserved terminal phenylalanine or tryptophan, so it likely arises from a read error. The chain combines TRBV6-1 with TRBJ2-7; D perhaps matches TRBD1 (6 bases). V dropped 10 bases and J dropped 1 base, with 17 bases sitting between them. CDR1 and CDR2 (germline): MNHNS, SASEGT. This CDR3 comprises 14 residues. The CDR3 region is CATDQGLFSYEQYL. The CDR3 bases are TGTGCCACGGACCAGGGGCTCTTTTCCTACGAGCAGTACCTC.

This clone came up once. The CDR3 nucleotides read TGTGCCAGCAGTGAAGCCCGGGACAGTGTTAACTACGAGCAGTACTTC. Translation: CASSEARDSVNYEQYF. V usage is TRBV2 and J usage is TRBJ2-7, with 7 bases matching TRBD1. The CDR3 has 16 amino acids. V was pared by 0 bases and J by 3 bases, with 8 bases of the junction left unmatched. Germline V gene lookup returns CDR1 SNHLY and CDR2 FYNNEI.

The J gene is TRBJ1-3, the V gene TRBV5-1, with no clear D. Germline lookup yields CDR1 SGHRS and CDR2 YFSETQ. Trimming removed 0 bases from V and 0 bases from J, with 7 bases in between. The CDR3 runs 15 residues. The CDR3 nucleotides are TGCGCCAGCAGCTTGGGTACCTACTCTGGAAACACCATATATTTT. Translating gives CASSLGTYSGNTIYF.

The CDR3 region has the DNA TGTGCCACCAGCAGGGACCATGGACAGGCACTTGAAGCTTTCTTT. This codes for CATSRDHGQALEAFF. The V and J genes are TRBV15 and TRBJ1-1, with 7 bases matching TRBD1. The CDR3 is 15 amino acids. The junction had 11 bases not matched to a gene; V was cut back by 3 bases and J by 7 bases. Germline CDR1 reads LNHNV; CDR2 reads YYDKDF (reference sequence).

This chain links TRBV2 with TRBJ2-5; D is undetermined. Trimming took 3 bases from V and 1 from J, leaving 9 bases between them. The length of the CDR3 is 14 residues. Germline assignment: CDR1 SNHLY and CDR2 FYNNEI. CDR3 loop: CASSENVRQETQYF. The CDR3 DNA reads as TGTGCCAGCAGTGAGAACGTCCGCCAAGAGACCCAGTACTTC.

The chain is built from TRBV7-9 and TRBJ2-7; maybe TRBD1 (5 bases). The CDR3 has 15 residues. The germline V gene has CDR1 SEHNR and CDR2 FQNEAQ (reference sequence). Trimming pared 5 bases from V and 1 base from J, leaving 15 bases between. The CDR3: CASSAVMTASYEQYF. CDR3 DNA: TGTGCCAGCAGCGCCGTGATGACAGCTTCCTACGAGCAGTACTTC.

This chain uses TRBV6-5 with TRBJ2-7; 7 nucleotides agree with TRBD1. The CDR3 runs 13 residues. The ends lost 3 bases at V and 2 bases at J; junction bases unmatched: 1. Germline V gene sequence: CDR1 MNHEY, CDR2 SVGAGI. CDR3 protein: CASSYDRAYEQYF. The CDR3 region has the DNA TGTGCCAGCAGTTATGACAGGGCCTACGAGCAGTACTTC.

This chain links TRBV7-6 with TRBJ1-5; D uncertain. The CDR3 has 15 amino acids. Germline CDR1 is SGHVS and CDR2 is FNYEAQ. With 1 base removed from V and 1 base from J, the gap between germline ends came to 8 bases. The CDR3 nucleotides are TGTGCCAGCAGCTTAGGGACGGGAAGCAATCAGCCCCAGCATTTT. Protein sequence: CASSLGTGSNQPQHF.

The chain links TRBV9 to TRBJ2-2, with D uncertain. Germline V gene lookup returns CDR1 SGDLS and CDR2 YYNGEE. Trimming took 9 bases from V and 3 from J, leaving 9 bases between them. CDR3 size: 12 residues. The CDR3 here is CATSTDTGELFF. CDR3 bases: TGTGCCACCTCAACAGACACCGGGGAGCTGTTTTTT.

This chain joins TRBV15 and TRBJ2-3, with 7 bases lining up with TRBD1. CDR3 length: 16 amino acids. J lost 6 bases, V lost 2 bases, and 11 bases had no gene match. CDR1 and CDR2 from the germline V gene are LNHNV and YYDKDF (reference sequence). CDR3 sequence (DNA): TGTGCCACCAGCAGATCGGGGACAGCACTCGACGATACGCAGTATTTT. This codes for CATSRSGTALDDTQYF. Looking up the rest from reference TRBV15 and TRBJ2-3 gives the full variable domain: DAMVIQNPRYQVTQFGKPVTLSCSQTLNHNVMYWYQQKSSQAPKLLFHYYDKDFNNEADTPDNFQSRRPNTSFCFLDIRSPGLGDTAMYLCATSRSGTALDDTQYFGPGTRLTVL.

This chain uses TRBV11-2 with TRBJ1-1, with a tentative D call TRBD1 (5 bases). Germline CDR1 is SGHAT and CDR2 is FQNNGV. The CDR3 length is 15 residues. The V end lost 4 bases, the J end lost 3 bases, and 15 bases lay between the germline ends. This CDR3 is CASSSRQYADTEAFF. In nucleotides, the CDR3 is TGTGCCAGCAGCTCTCGACAGTATGCGGACACTGAAGCTTTCTTT.

The V gene is TRBV4-1, the J gene TRBJ1-5, with D perhaps TRBD1 (6 bases). CDR3 size: 15 residues. In germline, CDR1 is MGHRA, CDR2 YSYEKL. V lost 4 bases to trimming and J lost 3 bases, with 13 bases between them. This CDR3 reads CASSPRQVTNQPQHF. CDR3 in DNA: TGCGCCAGCAGCCCTCGACAGGTTACCAATCAGCCCCAGCATTTT.